This entry describes one T cell receptor beta chain. The CDR3 runs to 13 residues. Germline V lookup: CDR1 KGHDR, CDR2 SFDVKD. V was trimmed by 0 bases and J by 3 bases, leaving 4 bases between them. This specimen comes from a study of blood T cell repertoires in COVID-19. Study summary: The study drew acute and convalescent COVID-19 samples from the United States, Italy and Spain.

Per the study methods: The assay estimated nucleated cells by amplifying reference gene primers. Measured with immunoSEQ multiplex PCR; TCRdb has only the in-frame clones, and not every one. That table is the source of V, J and clone size, and D and trimming were worked out from the DNA. Of some 170,000 clones in the sample, around 80% were seen once. This clonotype was obtained from a woman aged 40 to 55 with COVID-19, enrolled during active disease. The sample comprised peripheral blood. The chain uses TRBV24-1 and TRBJ1-2; D uncertain. The CDR3 nucleotides are TGTGCCACCAGTGATTTGACAGACTATGGCTACACCTTC. It specifies CATSDLTDYGYTF.